These 32 T cell receptor beta chains originate from one sample sequenced in a study of CD8 T cells in ankylosing spondylitis. TCRdb analysed the 5' RACE reads with MiXCR anew, one entry per CDR3 protein. This sample carries 200,000 to 300,000 distinct CDR3 sequences, 30% to 35% of them seen once, and the ten largest clones take roughly 4%. Sequenced sample: blood, either unsorted or a sorted T cell fraction (not recorded which). The receptors originated from a male donor with ankylosing spondylitis or in good health (not recorded which).

V gene TRBV11-2 combines with J gene TRBJ2-3, with a possible D match to TRBD2 (6 bases). The CDR3 is made up of 15 amino acids. CDR1 is SGHAT, CDR2 FQNNGV, per germline. V shed 2 bases and J shed 4 bases, with 13 bases lying between them. The CDR3 DNA reads TGTGCCAGCAGCTTATTTAGCGGCCGGGCAGATACGCAGTATTTT. It yields the protein CASSLFSGRADTQYF.

The V call is TRBV12-3 or TRBV12-4, the J call TRBJ2-3; unclear D gene. The CDR3 has 15 amino acids. The germline V and J ends were trimmed by 1 base and 4 bases, with 12 bases remaining between them. The CDR3 region is CASSLGTRSADTQYF. Here the CDR3 DNA reads TGTGCCAGCAGTTTAGGGACGAGGAGCGCAGATACGCAGTATTTT.

This chain uses TRBV12-3 or TRBV12-4 with TRBJ2-7; possible D gene TRBD1, 5 bases. The CDR3 contains 15 residues. The ends were cut back, 7 bases at V and 7 bases at J, with 23 bases in the middle. The CDR3 here is CASTTGTGGIVEQYF. The CDR3 nucleotides read TGTGCCAGCACAACTGGTACAGGCGGCATTGTTGAGCAGTACTTC.

The genes are TRBV5-6 and TRBJ1-2; no reliable D call. Germline V gene sequence: CDR1 SGHDT, CDR2 YYEEEE. With 1 base removed from V and 3 bases from J, the gap between germline ends came to 7 bases. The CDR3 has 13 amino acids. The CDR3 region has the DNA TGTGCCAGCAGCTTGAGGGAGGACTATGGCTACACCTTC. It specifies CASSLREDYGYTF.

The chain employs TRBV12-3 or TRBV12-4 and TRBJ2-1; unclear D gene. There are 14 residues in the CDR3. V was trimmed by 5 bases and J by 8 bases, leaving 16 bases between them. Here the CDR3 reads CASSPSIHHDEQFF. Written as DNA, the CDR3 is TGTGCCAGCAGTCCCTCAATACACCACGATGAGCAGTTCTTC.

This chain uses TRBV7-6 with TRBJ2-3; the match to TRBD2 covers 12 bases. The CDR3 covers 19 residues. The ends lost 2 bases at V and 6 bases at J; junction bases unmatched: 15. The germline V gene encodes CDR1 SGHVS and CDR2 FNYEAQ. As DNA, the CDR3 is TGTGCCAGCAGCTTATCCCCCGGGCTAGCGGGGGGGGATGACGATACGCAGTATTTT. Translated, it gives CASSLSPGLAGGDDDTQYF.

In its sample, this clonotype was seen a few times. The chain uses TRBV29-1 and TRBJ2-5; either TRBD1 or TRBD2 may fit D (6 bases each). CDR3 length equals 13 residues. V dropped 6 bases and J dropped 3 bases, with 14 bases sitting between them. Looked up from germline, CDR1 is SQVTM and CDR2 is ANQGSEA. The CDR3 spells CSVLRGAKETQYF. Written as DNA, the CDR3 is TGCAGCGTCCTGAGGGGGGCAAAAGAGACCCAGTACTTC.

The V and J genes are TRBV20-1 and TRBJ2-3; 9 nucleotides align to TRBD2. CDR1 DFQATT and CDR2 SNEGSKA come from the germline V gene (reference sequence). The CDR3 has 16 amino acids. J lost 1 base, V lost 3 bases, and 8 bases had no gene match. The CDR3: CSAREQKRGGTDTQYF. The CDR3, as DNA: TGCAGTGCTAGGGAACAAAAGCGGGGGGGCACAGATACGCAGTATTTT.

This clonotype appeared once. The chain combines TRBV5-5 with TRBJ2-7; maybe TRBD2 (5 bases). This CDR3 region has 14 residues. The V end lost 0 bases, the J end lost 3 bases, and 10 bases lay between the germline ends. Germline loops: CDR1 SGHKS, CDR2 YYEKEE (reference sequence). The CDR3 reads CASSLGLPHYEQYF. The CDR3 nucleotides read TGTGCCAGCAGCTTGGGACTACCCCACTACGAGCAGTACTTC.

This clonotype was detected a few times. The CDR3 DNA reads as TGTGCCAGCAGCCCGGTATGGGGTGCAGATACGCAGTATTTT. It codes for CASSPVWGADTQYF. The chain employs TRBV11-1 and TRBJ2-3; D unresolved. This CDR3 region has 14 residues. V lost 5 bases, J lost 4 bases, and 13 bases lay in between. The V gene's germline CDR1 is SGHAT and CDR2 FQDESV (reference sequence).

The CDR3 DNA is TGTGCCAGCAGCTCTAAAGGGAGAGTTTCCTATAATTCACCCCTCCACTTT. It is translated as CASSSKGRVSYNSPLHF. This chain links TRBV12-3 or TRBV12-4 with TRBJ1-6; D unclear. The CDR3 has 17 amino acids. Trimming shortened V by 6 bases and J by 1 base, and 16 bases separated the two germline ends.

The V gene is TRBV7-6, the J gene TRBJ2-5; D tentatively fits TRBD1 or TRBD2 (5 bases each). CDR3 size: 14 residues. Per the germline V gene, CDR1 is SGHVS and CDR2 is FNYEAQ. V lost 5 bases and J lost 2, with 12 bases in between. CDR3 region: CASSPDRLQETQYF. As DNA, the CDR3 is TGTGCCAGCAGCCCAGACAGACTACAAGAGACCCAGTACTTC.

This sequence joins TRBV2 and TRBJ2-7; D may be TRBD2 (5 bases). Deletions cut 5 bases from V and 0 bases from J, with 11 bases between. CDR3 size: 14 residues. Germline assignment: CDR1 SNHLY and CDR2 FYNNEI. CDR3 sequence: CASSWRPLSYEQYF. CDR3 nucleotides: TGTGCCAGCAGTTGGAGGCCCCTCTCCTACGAGCAGTACTTC.

The chain's CDR3 is CASSPLGQGIQYF. DNA for the CDR3: TGTGCCAGCAGCCCCTTGGGACAGGGCATTCAGTACTTC. The chain employs TRBV7-9 and TRBJ2-4, with TRBD1 identical over 9 bases. The CDR3 has 13 residues. CDR1 is SEHNR and CDR2 is FQNEAQ in the germline V gene (reference sequence). V was clipped by 5 bases and J by 9 bases; unmatched bases: 5.

The genes are TRBV10-3 and TRBJ2-7; TRBD2 matches 10 bases. The CDR3 runs to 15 residues. Germline loops: CDR1 ENHRY, CDR2 SYGVKD. Germline trimming cut 6 bases from V and 2 bases from J; bases unmatched to any gene: 7. The CDR3 is CAIRNLAGDAYEQYF. CDR3 nucleotide sequence: TGTGCCATCAGGAATCTAGCGGGGGACGCCTACGAGCAGTACTTC.

The chain combines TRBV19 with TRBJ2-7; D perhaps matches TRBD1 (5 bases). The CDR3 has 14 amino acids. Germline CDR1 is LNHDA and CDR2 is SQIVND (reference sequence). Trimming stripped 5 bases from V and 0 bases from J, with 11 bases between. CDR3 in DNA: TGTGCCAGTAGTGGTTACGACAGCTCCTACGAGCAGTACTTC. It yields the protein CASSGYDSSYEQYF.

The chain is built from TRBV7-8 and TRBJ2-5; D might be TRBD2 (6 bases). This CDR3 is built from 14 residues. Germline CDR1 is SGHVS and CDR2 is FQNEAQ. V was clipped by 5 bases and J by 10 bases, with 20 bases between them. CDR3 loop: CASSAGTAHSGQYF. The CDR3 DNA reads TGTGCCAGCAGCGCGGGGACTGCCCATAGCGGCCAGTACTTC. Filled out from reference TRBV7-8 and TRBJ2-5, the complete variable domain reads GAGVSQSPRYKVAKRGQDVALRCDPISGHVSLFWYQQALGQGPEFLTYFQNEAQLDKSGLPSDRFFAERPEGSVSTLKIQRTQQEDSAVYLCASSAGTAHSGQYFGPGTRLLVL.

This chain joins TRBV9 and TRBJ1-5, with 10 bases matching TRBD1. In germline, CDR1 is SGDLS, CDR2 YYNGEE. The V and J ends lost 3 bases and 5 bases, in that order; junction bases with no gene match: 2. The CDR3 is 14 amino acids. CDR3 sequence: CASSAGTGDQPQHF. The CDR3 nucleotides read TGTGCCAGCAGCGCCGGGACAGGGGATCAGCCCCAGCATTTT.

This chain connects TRBV5-1 to TRBJ1-4, with TRBD1 matching 10 bases. The CDR3 loop spans 14 amino acids. The V gene end was trimmed by 3 bases and the J gene end by 7 bases; junction bases not matched to a gene: 3. CDR1 SGHRS and CDR2 YFSETQ come from the germline V gene. As DNA, the CDR3 is TGCGCCAGCAGCTCGGGACAGGGGAGTGAAAAACTGTTTTTT. It translates to CASSSGQGSEKLFF.

A few counts support this clonotype. The chain recombines TRBV6-5 with TRBJ2-7; D call uncertain. Trimming shortened V by 2 bases and J by 2 bases, and 13 bases separated the two germline ends. Germline V gene data show CDR1 as MNHEY and CDR2 as SVGAGI. The CDR3 runs 15 residues. CDR3 in DNA: TGTGCCAGCAGTTACAGGCAGGTTCGTACCTACGAGCAGTACTTC. Its protein product is CASSYRQVRTYEQYF.

DNA of the CDR3: TGCAGTGCTAGAGGGGAGACAGGGCATCAAGAGACCCAGTACTTC. Amino acid sequence: CSARGETGHQETQYF. The chain joins TRBV20-1 to TRBJ2-5, with TRBD1 identical over 7 bases. This CDR3 region has 15 residues. Germline loops: CDR1 DFQATT, CDR2 SNEGSKA (reference sequence). V lost 1 base, J lost 2 bases, and 7 bases stayed unmatched.

This clonotype was seen a few times. The V and J genes are TRBV11-2 and TRBJ2-7, with a possible D match to TRBD1 (6 bases). V was shortened by 2 bases and J by 2 bases, with 10 bases between the two germline ends. The CDR3 runs 14 residues. Germline assignment: CDR1 SGHAT and CDR2 FQNNGV. The DNA for the CDR3 is TGTGCCAGCAGCTTACCAGGGGCCCCCTACGAGCAGTACTTC. This gives the protein CASSLPGAPYEQYF.

V is TRBV6-1 and J is TRBJ2-1; 8 positions match TRBD2. The V gene's germline CDR1 is MNHNS and CDR2 SASEGT. This CDR3 is built from 16 residues. With V trimmed by 1 base and J by 2 bases, 4 bases remained unmatched. This CDR3 reads CASSEDGGAAYNEQFF. CDR3 nucleotide sequence: TGTGCCAGCAGTGAAGACGGGGGGGCGGCCTACAATGAGCAGTTCTTC.

The CDR3 DNA reads as TGCAGTGCTACGCCGGCCGGACACCACTACGAGCAGTACTTC. Translation gives CSATPAGHHYEQYF. The rearrangement uses TRBV20-1 and TRBJ2-7, with D tentatively TRBD1 (5 bases). The V end lost 4 bases, the J end lost 3 bases, and 16 bases lay between the germline ends. CDR1 is DFQATT, CDR2 SNEGSKA, per germline (reference sequence). The CDR3 loop spans 14 amino acids.

This clonotype has at least ten counts. The J gene is TRBJ2-7, the V gene TRBV20-1; D ambiguous. Germline V gene sequence: CDR1 DFQATT, CDR2 SNEGSKA (reference sequence). Trimming took off 4 bases at V and 3 bases at J, with 10 bases between the two ends. The CDR3 is 12 residues long. The CDR3 loop reads CSATQTYYEQYF. DNA for the CDR3: TGCAGTGCTACCCAGACTTACTACGAGCAGTACTTC.

The rearrangement joins TRBV12-3 or TRBV12-4 to TRBJ2-3, with unresolved D. The CDR3 is made up of 13 amino acids. The V end was cut by 5 bases, the J end by 7 bases, with 13 bases between. This CDR3 is CASSAPWRHTQYF. The CDR3 coding sequence is TGTGCCAGCAGTGCTCCCTGGCGACATACGCAGTATTTT.

The chain recombines TRBV5-5 with TRBJ2-1; 9 bases match TRBD1. Germline CDR1 reads SGHKS; CDR2 reads YYEKEE (reference sequence). The junction had 5 bases not matched to a gene; V was cut back by 1 base and J by 3 bases. This CDR3 spans 16 amino acids. CDR3 loop: CASSLSTGGNYNEQFF. The CDR3 bases are TGTGCCAGCAGCTTGTCGACAGGGGGAAACTACAATGAGCAGTTCTTC.

This clonotype was seen only a few times. The V and J genes are TRBV12-3 or TRBV12-4 and TRBJ1-6; tentative D call: TRBD1 (5 bases). The CDR3 runs 11 residues. V was cut by 6 bases and J by 14 bases, with 11 bases left in between. CDR3 sequence: CASSSGGSLHF. The CDR3, as DNA: TGTGCCAGCAGCTCTGGGGGATCCCTCCACTTT.

This rearrangement joins TRBV5-1 to TRBJ2-7; D unclear. Trimming took 0 bases from V and 4 from J, leaving 11 bases between them. Germline V gives CDR1 SGHRS, CDR2 YFSETQ. The CDR3 is 14 amino acids. The CDR3 region has the DNA TGCGCCAGCAGCTTGGGAGGTATCGAGTACGAGCAGTACTTC. The encoded protein is CASSLGGIEYEQYF.

There are a few counts of this clonotype. The genes are TRBV12-3 or TRBV12-4 and TRBJ1-1; no definite D call. There are 11 residues in the CDR3. V was cut by 7 bases and J by 6 bases, with 9 bases left in between. The CDR3 coding sequence is TGTGCCAGCACAGATGTGGCTGAAGCTTTCTTT. Translation gives CASTDVAEAFF.

The rearrangement joins TRBV9 to TRBJ2-1; 10 bases line up with TRBD1. CDR1 and CDR2 (germline): SGDLS, YYNGEE. This CDR3 spans 15 amino acids. The J segment lost 4 bases and the V segment lost 3 bases, leaving 4 bases of the junction unmatched. The CDR3 protein is CASSARTGGYNEQFF. CDR3 nucleotide sequence: TGTGCCAGCAGCGCAAGGACAGGGGGTTACAATGAGCAGTTCTTC.

This CDR3 is CASDPGSGADQPQHF. For the CDR3, the DNA is TGTGCCAGCGACCCCGGGTCCGGGGCCGATCAGCCCCAGCATTTT. The chain couples TRBV12-3 or TRBV12-4 to TRBJ1-5, with D possibly being TRBD1 (5 bases). V shed 8 bases and J shed 5 bases, with 19 bases lying between them. The CDR3 totals 15 residues.